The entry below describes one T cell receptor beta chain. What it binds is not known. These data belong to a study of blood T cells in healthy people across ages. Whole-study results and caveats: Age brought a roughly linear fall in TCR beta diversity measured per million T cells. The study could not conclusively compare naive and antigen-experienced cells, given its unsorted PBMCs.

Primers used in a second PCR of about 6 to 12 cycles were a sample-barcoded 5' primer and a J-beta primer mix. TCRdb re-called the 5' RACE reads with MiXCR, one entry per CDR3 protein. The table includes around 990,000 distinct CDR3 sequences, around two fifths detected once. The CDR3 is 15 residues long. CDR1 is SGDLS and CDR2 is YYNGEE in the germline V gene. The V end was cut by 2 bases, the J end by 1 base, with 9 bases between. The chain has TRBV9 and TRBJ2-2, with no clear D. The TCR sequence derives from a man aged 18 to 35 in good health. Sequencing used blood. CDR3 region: CASSVTGKNTGELFF. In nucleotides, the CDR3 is TGTGCCAGCAGCGTGACGGGCAAGAACACCGGGGAGCTGTTTTTT.